This T cell receptor beta chain was identified in a study of T cells after yellow fever vaccination. Comments on this clonotype: Its antigen remains unknown.

Between the trimmed V and J ends, which lost 5 bases and 8 bases, there was a span of 24 bases. There are 16 residues in the CDR3. CDR1 and CDR2 (germline): LNHDA, SQIVND (reference sequence). UMIs and a universal primer site were added when TCR cDNA was made by 5'RACE template switching. One entry per CDR3 protein results from TCRdb running MiXCR on the 5' RACE reads. The sample contains roughly 190,000 distinct CDR3 sequences, roughly 11% of which appear only once. Overall study findings and caveats: At around 95% for CD4 and approximately 88% for CD8, most primary-vaccination clones showed up again after the booster. Sorted repertoires could include abundant contaminating clonotypes from bulk cells.

V usage is TRBV19 and J usage is TRBJ1-2, with D tentatively TRBD1 (5 bases). The sequenced sample was CD8+ T cells sorted from PBMCs, obtained 15 days after the yellow fever booster vaccination. This TCR was recovered from a man aged 18 to 29 who received the YFV17D yellow fever vaccine. The CDR3 loop reads CASSAQGGRGVVGYTF. In nucleotides, the CDR3 is TGTGCCAGTAGTGCCCAGGGTGGTCGGGGGGTCGTCGGCTACACCTTC.